Listed below are T cell receptor beta chains from one sample, sequenced in a study of T-cell memory formation after mild COVID-19. TCRdb re-derived calls from the 5' RACE reads in MiXCR, one entry per CDR3 protein. Among about 5,000 distinct CDR3 sequences listed, around 45% were seen once. The sample taken for sequencing was PBMCs or a T cell subset sorted from them (not recorded which). These TCRs come from an adult who had mild COVID-19 (a few samples of this study predate the infection). Cell type and time point are not known. Both conserved end residues are part of each CDR3. The D gene is left open where the match is weak. Rows give clone size only sometimes, using once, few, many, or a class for an expanded clone.

-	TRBV30	TRBJ1-5	-	CAWTKGNRNQPQHF	TGTGCCTGGACCAAGGGGAACCGGAATCAGCCCCAGCATTTT
TRBD1	TRBV18	TRBJ1-1	medium-sized	CASSPDREFTEAFF	TGTGCCAGCTCACCGGACAGGGAATTCACTGAAGCTTTCTTT
-	TRBV15	TRBJ2-7	medium-sized	CATSRRMSEEQYF	TGTGCCACCAGCCGTCGAATGTCCGAGGAGCAGTACTTC
TRBD2	TRBV6-5	TRBJ2-2	medium-sized	CASSLAGGPGELFF	TGTGCCAGCAGTCTGGCGGGGGGGCCCGGGGAGCTGTTTTTT
TRBD1	TRBV7-2	TRBJ2-3	-	CASSPGAGGPDTQYF	TGTGCCAGCAGCCCCGGGGCAGGGGGTCCAGATACGCAGTATTTT
-	TRBV5-5	TRBJ2-5	medium-sized	CASSFQGIRETQYF	TGTGCCAGCAGCTTCCAGGGTATCCGGGAGACCCAGTACTTC
-	TRBV6-5	TRBJ1-5	medium-sized	CASSYSVPSNQPQHF	TGTGCCAGCAGTTACTCGGTTCCTAGCAATCAGCCCCAGCATTTT
TRBD2	TRBV7-9	TRBJ2-1	-	CATTRGLASNEQFF	TGTGCCACGACCCGGGGACTAGCATCCAATGAGCAGTTCTTC
-	TRBV20-1	TRBJ1-1	medium-sized	CSARVQNTEAFF	TGCAGTGCTAGGGTTCAGAACACTGAAGCTTTCTTT
-	TRBV6-5	TRBJ2-5	medium-sized	CASRPGTFNKETQYF	TGTGCCAGCAGACCCGGGACTTTTAATAAAGAGACCCAGTACTTC
-	TRBV6-2/TRBV6-3	TRBJ2-5	medium-sized	CASRLGETQYF	TGTGCCAGCAGACTAGGCGAGACCCAGTACTTC
-	TRBV6-2/TRBV6-3	TRBJ1-5	medium-sized	CASRMPQHSNQPQHF	TGTGCCAGCAGGATGCCTCAGCATAGCAATCAGCCCCAGCATTTT
-	TRBV7-9	TRBJ1-4	medium-sized	CASSLSGREEKLFF	TGTGCCAGCAGTCTCTCGGGCAGGGAGGAAAAACTGTTTTTT
TRBD2	TRBV7-6	TRBJ2-1	-	CASSSDFPAGTSGGASYNEQFF	TGTGCCAGCAGCTCTGATTTCCCCGCCGGGACTAGCGGGGGGGCGTCCTACAATGAGCAGTTCTTC
TRBD1	TRBV7-9	TRBJ2-7	large	CASSSTGNGYEQYF	TGTGCCAGCAGCTCGACAGGGAACGGCTACGAGCAGTACTTC
TRBD2	TRBV12-3/TRBV12-4	TRBJ2-1	-	CASTRASGGAGEQFF	TGTGCCAGCACCCGGGCTAGCGGGGGGGCCGGTGAGCAGTTCTTC
TRBD2	TRBV9	TRBJ2-2	medium-sized	CASSEPLAGGETGELFF	TGTGCCAGCAGCGAGCCTCTAGCGGGGGGTGAAACCGGGGAGCTGTTTTTT
TRBD2	TRBV12-3/TRBV12-4	TRBJ2-1	medium-sized	CASSSLQTSGGARSGEQFF	TGTGCCAGCAGCTCGCTCCAGACTAGCGGGGGGGCTAGGTCTGGTGAGCAGTTCTTC
TRBD2	TRBV12-3/TRBV12-4	TRBJ2-3	-	CASRPSGGTDTQYF	TGTGCCAGCAGACCTAGCGGGGGCACAGATACGCAGTATTTT
-	TRBV2	TRBJ2-1	many	CATLFGGRNEQFF	TGTGCCACCCTTTTTGGGGGGCGGAATGAGCAGTTCTTC
-	TRBV9	TRBJ2-3	-	CASSVGHRTSTDTQYF	TGTGCCAGCAGCGTAGGACACAGGACCAGCACAGATACGCAGTATTTT
-	TRBV20-1	TRBJ2-1	medium-sized	CSARLGTLNPQFF	TGCAGTGCTAGATTAGGGACTTTAAACCCCCAGTTCTTC
-	TRBV7-2	TRBJ1-2	medium-sized	CASSFPTGLGYTF	TGTGCCAGCAGCTTCCCGACCGGGCTGGGCTACACCTTC
-	TRBV25-1	TRBJ1-1	medium-sized	CASSDRNTEAFF	TGTGCCAGCTCAGACAGGAACACTGAAGCTTTCTTT
TRBD1	TRBV11-2	TRBJ1-2	medium-sized	CASSIGTGYGYTF	TGTGCCAGCAGCATCGGGACAGGCTATGGCTACACCTTC
TRBD2	TRBV4-2	TRBJ2-1	-	CASSQDSGESYNEQFF	TGTGCCAGCAGCCAAGATAGCGGGGAATCCTACAATGAGCAGTTCTTC
-	TRBV19	TRBJ1-1	many	CASSMGNRYTEAFF	TGTGCCAGTAGTATGGGCAACCGATACACTGAAGCTTTCTTT
-	TRBV28	TRBJ2-1	-	CASSSSVNEQFF	TGTGCCAGCAGCAGTAGCGTGAATGAGCAGTTCTTC
-	TRBV7-2	TRBJ1-6	medium-sized	CASSAGSGDSPLHF	TGTGCCAGCAGCGCCGGAAGCGGGGATTCACCCCTCCACTTT
-	TRBV18	TRBJ2-3	medium-sized	CASSLNTPSRAGLTDTQYF	TGTGCCAGCTCACTTAACACACCCAGCCGAGCGGGTCTCACAGATACGCAGTATTTT
-	TRBV11-2	TRBJ2-1	medium-sized	CASSFGDNEQFF	TGTGCCAGCAGCTTTGGGGACAATGAGCAGTTCTTC
TRBD2	TRBV12-3/TRBV12-4	TRBJ2-1	medium-sized	CASTPGTGGPDHEQFF	TGTGCCAGCACCCCCGGGACGGGGGGGCCTGACCATGAGCAGTTCTTC
TRBD1	TRBV7-8	TRBJ2-3	medium-sized	CASSLASQGATDTQYF	TGTGCCAGCAGCTTAGCGAGTCAGGGGGCCACAGATACGCAGTATTTT
-	TRBV27	TRBJ2-5	medium-sized	CASSPVHGGPQYF	TGTGCCAGCAGTCCCGTTCACGGGGGGCCCCAGTACTTC
-	TRBV28	TRBJ1-1	-	CASSSSGTEAFF	TGTGCCAGCAGTTCGTCAGGGACTGAAGCTTTCTTT
TRBD2	TRBV6-2/TRBV6-3	TRBJ2-3	once	CASSTHLLTSGRTDTQYF	TGTGCCAGCAGTACCCACCTCCTAACTAGCGGCCGAACAGATACGCAGTATTTT
-	TRBV6-5	TRBJ1-2	large	CASSFARGRYGYTF	TGTGCCAGCAGTTTTGCTAGGGGACGCTATGGCTACACCTTC
-	TRBV10-3	TRBJ2-7	medium-sized	CAISDPPGGIYEQYF	TGTGCCATCAGTGATCCGCCAGGGGGGATCTACGAGCAGTACTTC
-	TRBV25-1	TRBJ2-2	-	CASSDLQGPRTGELFF	TGTGCCAGCAGTGATCTACAGGGCCCTAGGACCGGGGAGCTGTTTTTT
TRBD2	TRBV7-6	TRBJ2-1	-	CASNSEPSGANEQFF	TGTGCCAGCAACTCCGAGCCTAGCGGGGCCAATGAGCAGTTCTTC
-	TRBV7-2	TRBJ2-7	-	CASSPLRNLEQYF	TGTGCCAGCAGCCCCCTCCGGAACTTGGAGCAGTACTTC
-	TRBV10-3	TRBJ1-1	medium-sized	CAISEGGFGRDDAEAFF	TGTGCCATCAGTGAAGGCGGGTTCGGCAGGGACGACGCTGAAGCTTTCTTT
TRBD1	TRBV28	TRBJ2-1	medium-sized	CASRPSGTGYYNEQFF	TGTGCCAGCAGGCCCTCCGGGACAGGCTACTACAATGAGCAGTTCTTC
-	TRBV20-1	TRBJ2-3	-	CSASTDTQYF	TGCAGTGCTAGCACAGATACGCAGTATTTT
-	TRBV4-2	TRBJ2-3	medium-sized	CASSPRGTGVGADTQYF	TGTGCCAGCAGCCCAAGGGGGACCGGGGTTGGGGCAGATACGCAGTATTTT
TRBD1	TRBV6-5	TRBJ2-4	-	CASSGTGVSAKNIQYF	TGTGCCAGCTCCGGGACAGGGGTGTCAGCCAAAAACATTCAGTACTTC
-	TRBV4-1	TRBJ2-1	-	CASAPQGPNNEQFF	TGCGCCAGCGCCCCCCAAGGGCCGAACAATGAGCAGTTCTTC
-	TRBV6-2/TRBV6-3	TRBJ2-3	-	CASSLQGNTDTQYF	TGTGCCAGCAGCCTACAGGGTAACACAGATACGCAGTATTTT
TRBD2	TRBV4-2	TRBJ2-5	medium-sized	CASSLYPRLAGGMETQYF	TGTGCCAGCAGCCTCTACCCGCGACTGGCGGGGGGGATGGAGACCCAGTACTTC
TRBD1	TRBV29-1	TRBJ2-7	-	CSVEYRGYEQYF	TGCAGCGTTGAGTACAGGGGATACGAGCAGTACTTC
-	TRBV7-2	TRBJ2-2	medium-sized	CASSLDLGGGPTGELFF	TGTGCCAGCAGCTTAGATCTTGGGGGCGGACCCACCGGGGAGCTGTTTTTT
TRBD1	TRBV4-1	TRBJ1-6	medium-sized	CASSQVRTGFSPLHF	TGCGCCAGCAGCCAAGTTAGGACAGGGTTCTCACCCCTCCACTTT
TRBD2	TRBV10-3	TRBJ2-5	-	CAIRGTSESETQYF	TGTGCCATCAGGGGGACTAGCGAGTCAGAGACCCAGTACTTC